The 17 T cell receptor beta chains in this list originate from one sample, sequenced in a study of response to subunit inactivated influenza vaccine listed by TCRdb under 2018. Read against the paper, the sample's time point label means: around 42 days after influenza vaccine administration. Libraries came from RT-PCR. The sample was run on an Illumina HiSeq 2500. TCRdb reanalyzed the raw reads on its own, using fastp at Q25 for trimming and MiXCR for clone calling, and kept in-frame beta chains. Rows merge per CDR3 protein into single entries with the most common DNA and genes. This sample has 500,000 to 600,000 distinct CDR3 sequences in its table, and 10% to 15% of those were observed once. Clones ranked in the top ten supply around 13% of the sample. Source: PBMCs from blood, taken roughly 45 days after vaccination. These receptors were collected from a man aged 50-60 years who received an inactivated influenza vaccine. Donor details come from another sample of the same person, matched by shared clones.

For this clonotype: One end of the junction does not line up with germline, which may come from a read error. The genes are TRBV28 and TRBJ2-7, with 11 bases matching TRBD1. CDR3 length: 12 residues. Germline CDR1 and CDR2: MDHEN and SYDVKM. CDR3 amino acids: CASSLWDRGQDF. CDR3 DNA: TGTGCCAGCAGTTTATGGGACAGGGGGCAAGACTTC.

This clonotype has ten or more counts. The gene calls are TRBV10-3 and TRBJ2-7; 10 bases are a match to TRBD1. V lost 11 bases to trimming and J lost 0 bases; unmatched junction nucleotides: 7. Germline V lookup: CDR1 ENHRY, CDR2 SYGVKD. The CDR3 covers 14 residues. CDR3 nucleotides: TGTGCCGTTCGGGGACAGGGGAGCTCCTACGAGCAGTACTTC. Translating it yields CAVRGQGSSYEQYF.

At least ten counts were recorded for this clonotype. J is TRBJ1-1 and V is TRBV20-1; D may be TRBD1 (6 bases). CDR3 size: 14 residues. V lost 6 bases, J lost 0 bases, and 14 bases lay in between. Germline CDR1 is DFQATT and CDR2 is SNEGSKA (reference sequence). In nucleotides, the CDR3 is TGCAGTGCAACAAAGGACAGCATGAACACTGAAGCTTTCTTT. Its translation: CSATKDSMNTEAFF.

This clonotype was seen a few times. This chain links TRBV6-2 or TRBV6-3 with TRBJ2-1, with TRBD2 matching over 12 bases. This CDR3 is built from 21 residues. Germline V gene data show CDR1 as MNHEY and CDR2 as SVGEGT. V lost 6 bases and J lost 0; bases outside the gene matches: 18. The CDR3: CASRQLAGGLNPQSSYNEQFF. In DNA, the CDR3 is TGTGCCAGCAGGCAACTAGCGGGGGGCCTTAATCCGCAAAGCTCCTACAATGAGCAGTTCTTC.

The gene calls are TRBV12-3 or TRBV12-4 and TRBJ2-1; TRBD1 or TRBD2 may be the D gene (7 bases each). The CDR3 has 12 amino acids. V was cut by 6 bases and J by 9 bases, with 12 bases left in between. The CDR3 sequence: CASSQGGFEQFF. The CDR3 DNA follows: TGTGCCAGCAGCCAGGGGGGGTTTGAGCAGTTCTTC.

This rearrangement joins TRBV6-2 or TRBV6-3 to TRBJ2-7, with a weak D call TRBD1 (6 bases). The CDR3 is 16 residues long. V lost 2 bases to trimming and J lost 8 bases, with 22 bases between them. Germline lookup yields CDR1 MNHEY and CDR2 SVGEGT. Here the CDR3 reads CASSYESRQVGEQQYF. The CDR3 coding sequence is TGTGCCAGCAGTTACGAATCCCGACAGGTCGGGGAGCAGCAGTACTTC.

This clonotype occurred a few times. The chain uses TRBV11-2 and TRBJ2-3; tentative D call: TRBD1 (6 bases). Trimming removed 1 base from V and 2 bases from J, with 19 bases in between. Per the germline V gene, CDR1 is SGHAT and CDR2 is FQNNGV. The CDR3 spans 18 residues. For the CDR3, the DNA is TGTGCCAGCAGCTTAGTCCTAGGTTCGAGGGGGTACACAGATACGCAGTATTTT. The encoded protein is CASSLVLGSRGYTDTQYF.

This rearrangement joins TRBV4-1 to TRBJ2-5; D unclear. This CDR3 is built from 16 residues. Germline V gives CDR1 MGHRA, CDR2 YSYEKL. With 2 bases removed from V and 4 bases from J, the gap between germline ends came to 17 bases. The CDR3 DNA follows: TGCGCCAGCAGCCAATCAATAAGGGCTTTAAGAGAGACCCAGTACTTC. Amino acid sequence: CASSQSIRALRETQYF.

The table lists this clonotype with a few counts. The V gene is TRBV7-2, the J gene TRBJ2-7; 10 positions agree with TRBD2. In germline, CDR1 is SGHTA, CDR2 FQGNSA. CDR3 length: 16 amino acids. V shed 1 base and J 3 bases; nucleotides not matched to a gene: 6. The CDR3 bases are TGTGCCAGCAGCTTAGAACGGGCTAGCGGGAGCTACGAGCAGTACTTC. This encodes CASSLERASGSYEQYF.

The table lists this clonotype with a few counts. The chain employs TRBV4-2 and TRBJ2-1; TRBD2 matches 9 bases. The trim removed 0 bases at V and 4 bases at J, leaving 10 bases unmatched. This CDR3 contains 18 residues. In germline, CDR1 is LGHNA, CDR2 YNFKEQ. CDR3 protein: CASSQDGLAGLGYNEQFF. CDR3 DNA: TGTGCCAGCAGCCAAGATGGGCTAGCGGGATTGGGATACAATGAGCAGTTCTTC.

This clonotype turned up a few times. The chain uses TRBV19 and TRBJ1-6, with D unclear. The V end was cut by 0 bases, the J end by 13 bases, with 19 bases between. CDR3 length equals 16 residues. Germline CDR1 reads LNHDA; CDR2 reads SQIVND (reference sequence). Written as DNA, the CDR3 is TGTGCCAGTAGTATAGATTGGGATCTCCCAAGACCGCCCCTCCACTTT. Translated: CASSIDWDLPRPPLHF.

This sequence joins TRBV10-3 and TRBJ2-1; D tentatively fits TRBD1 or TRBD2 (5 bases each). V was shortened by 0 bases and J by 8 bases, with 14 bases between the two germline ends. Germline CDR1 reads ENHRY; CDR2 reads SYGVKD. The CDR3 is made up of 15 amino acids. Written as DNA, the CDR3 is TGTGCCATCAGTGAGTCCGAGGGGTTGAGGTATGAGCAGTTCTTC. Residues: CAISESEGLRYEQFF.

The chain uses TRBV3-1 and TRBJ2-7; a weak D match, TRBD1 (6 bases). Trimming stripped 1 base from V and 3 bases from J, with 13 bases between. This CDR3 comprises 15 residues. The V gene's germline CDR1 is LGHDT and CDR2 YNNKEL (reference sequence). The CDR3 DNA follows: TGTGCCAGCAGCCAAGGGGCAGGGGACCTCTACGAGCAGTACTTC. Residues: CASSQGAGDLYEQYF.

This clonotype has just a few counts. This chain uses TRBV6-1 with TRBJ1-6, with TRBD1 as a possible D gene (6 bases). This CDR3 region has 14 residues. Germline V gene data show CDR1 as MNHNS and CDR2 as SASEGT. The ends were cut back, 5 bases at V and 7 bases at J, with 12 bases in the middle. The CDR3 region is CASSTGFGNSPLHF. DNA of the CDR3: TGTGCCAGCAGTACAGGGTTCGGAAATTCACCCCTCCACTTT.

This clonotype was observed a handful of times. The chain links TRBV20-1 to TRBJ2-7; TRBD2 agrees at 9 bases. The V gene's germline CDR1 is DFQATT and CDR2 SNEGSKA (reference sequence). J lost 4 bases, V lost 0 bases, and 7 bases had no gene match. The CDR3 has 15 residues. CDR3 region: CSARDGSSGSYEQYF. The DNA for the CDR3 is TGCAGTGCTAGAGACGGGAGTAGCGGGAGTTACGAGCAGTACTTC.

The rearrangement links TRBV11-2 to TRBJ1-4; 7 bases are shared with TRBD1. V trimming: 5 bases; J trimming: 5 bases; junction bases outside the gene matches: 11. Germline V gives CDR1 SGHAT, CDR2 FQNNGV. There are 16 residues in the CDR3. The CDR3 DNA is TGTGCCAGCAGCACCGGGACAGCCAGAGAGAATGAAAAACTGTTTTTT. Translated: CASSTGTARENEKLFF.

The gene calls are TRBV28 and TRBJ1-2, with unresolved D. With 4 bases removed from V and 8 bases from J, the gap between germline ends came to 20 bases. This CDR3 is 15 amino acids long. Germline-derived CDR1 and CDR2 are MDHEN and SYDVKM. CDR3 DNA: TGTGCCAGCAGTTCCCCTGGACCCATGACCGGGGGCTACACCTTC. Its protein product is CASSSPGPMTGGYTF.